Presented here are 14 T cell receptor beta chains from one specimen sequenced in a study of beta chain features in type 1 diabetes. Sequenced material consisted of expressed TCRB transcripts (all of the isolated RNA was reverse transcribed). Data came from immunoSEQ multiplex PCR; TCRdb stores just in-frame clones and leaves some out. The table includes about 370,000 clones, more than 12% detected once. Specimen: naive CD4+ T cells from blood. The receptors originated from a woman between 18 and 30 years old in good health.

J is TRBJ2-5 and V is TRBV7-2, with 11 bases matching TRBD2. Losses at the gene ends were 6 bases for V and 4 bases for J; bases not matched to a gene: 4. Germline loops: CDR1 SGHTA, CDR2 FQGNSA. The CDR3 has 14 residues. This CDR3 reads CASSPGLAAETQYF. In nucleotides, the CDR3 is TGTGCCAGCAGTCCGGGACTAGCGGCAGAGACCCAGTACTTC. The full variable domain, rest sourced from reference TRBV7-2 and TRBJ2-5, is GAGVSQSPSNKVTEKGKDVELRCDPISGHTALYWYRQSLGQGLEFLIYFQGNSAPDKSGLPSDRFSAERTGGSVSTLTIQRTQQEDSAVYLCASSPGLAAETQYFGPGTRLLVL.

The V gene is TRBV27, the J gene TRBJ1-1; TRBD1 is a possible D gene (5 bases). This CDR3 comprises 14 residues. Between the trimmed V and J ends, which lost 5 bases and 9 bases, there was a span of 19 bases. Germline values: CDR1 MNHEY, CDR2 SMNVEV (reference sequence). The CDR3: CASSALTGSQKAFF. As DNA, the CDR3 is TGTGCCAGCAGTGCCCTCACAGGTTCCCAAAAAGCTTTCTTT.

This clone was detected a few times. The rearrangement uses TRBV18 and TRBJ1-5, with a tentative D call TRBD1 (6 bases). V lost 3 bases to trimming and J lost 5 bases, with 11 bases between them. Germline values: CDR1 KGHSH, CDR2 LQKENI. The CDR3 has 14 residues. DNA of the CDR3: TGTGCCAGCTCACCGACACAGGGATATCAGCCCCAGCATTTT. Translated, it gives CASSPTQGYQPQHF.

This clone has a handful of counts. V gene TRBV9 combines with J gene TRBJ2-7; D perhaps matches TRBD1 (6 bases). The V gene lost 4 bases and the J gene lost 6 bases, with 14 bases spanning the gap. Germline V lookup: CDR1 SGDLS, CDR2 YYNGEE. The CDR3 extends over 13 amino acids. The CDR3 nucleotides are TGTGCCAGCAGCTTAGAGCTAGGGGGCGAGCAGTACTTC. This sequence encodes CASSLELGGEQYF.

This clone appeared a few times. The V gene is TRBV11-1, the J gene TRBJ2-3, with a weak D call TRBD2 (6 bases). Trimming pared 1 base from V and 11 bases from J, leaving 13 bases between. The CDR3 runs to 13 residues. The germline V gene encodes CDR1 SGHAT and CDR2 FQDESV (reference sequence). CDR3 region: CASSLERRERQYF. CDR3 DNA sequence: TGTGCCAGCAGCTTAGAGCGGCGGGAACGGCAGTATTTT.

This clone turned up a few times. The chain carries TRBV5-1 and TRBJ2-5; D is unclear. The CDR3 loop spans 14 amino acids. V lost 2 bases and J 4 bases, leaving 12 bases between the germline ends. The V gene's germline CDR1 is SGHRS and CDR2 YFSETQ. The CDR3 DNA reads as TGCGCCAGCAGCTTTTCCCGGGTCGGAGAGACCCAGTACTTC. This sequence encodes CASSFSRVGETQYF.

The rearrangement uses TRBV18 and TRBJ1-1; D not certain. This CDR3 is 12 amino acids long. CDR1 is KGHSH, CDR2 LQKENI, per germline. V lost 3 bases, J lost 7 bases, and 9 bases lay in between. In DNA, the CDR3 is TGTGCCAGCTCACCCGCTGCAGATGAAGCTTTCTTT. As protein: CASSPAADEAFF.

The chain combines TRBV28 with TRBJ1-5, with D perhaps TRBD1 (6 bases). V lost 2 bases and J lost 6, with 11 bases in between. Germline CDR1 and CDR2: MDHEN and SYDVKM. The CDR3 has 14 residues. The CDR3 nucleotides are TGTGCCAGCAGTTTAGTGACAGGCCCTCAGCCCCAGCATTTT. This codes for CASSLVTGPQPQHF.

There are a few counts of this clone. CDR3 protein: CASSLVLRETQYF. The CDR3 DNA reads as TGCGCCAGCAGCTTGGTCCTTCGGGAGACCCAGTACTTC. The chain employs TRBV5-1 and TRBJ2-5; D call uncertain. The ends were cut back, 0 bases at V and 5 bases at J, with 8 bases in the middle. CDR3 length equals 13 residues. In germline, CDR1 is SGHRS, CDR2 YFSETQ. Filled out from reference TRBV5-1 and TRBJ2-5, the complete variable domain reads KAGVTQTPRYLIKTRGQQVTLSCSPISGHRSVSWYQQTPGQGLQFLFEYFSETQRNKGNFPGRFSGRQFSNSRSEMNVSTLELGDSALYLCASSLVLRETQYFGPGTRLLVL.

The chain is built from TRBV7-9 and TRBJ2-1; D gene ambiguous. The CDR3 extends over 17 amino acids. Trimming cost V 6 bases and J 5 bases, with 23 bases left between them. The V gene's germline CDR1 is SEHNR and CDR2 FQNEAQ (reference sequence). The CDR3 loop is CASRATALADKHNEQFF. CDR3 DNA sequence: TGTGCCAGCAGAGCAACCGCACTCGCGGATAAACACAATGAGCAGTTCTTC.

There are a few counts of this clone. V is TRBV16 and J is TRBJ1-1; 7 nucleotides align to TRBD1. The CDR3 has 15 residues. Looked up from germline, CDR1 is KGHSY and CDR2 is FQNENV. J gave up 3 bases and V 4 bases, and 8 bases lay outside the gene matches. The CDR3, as DNA: TGTGCCAGCAGCCTGCAGACAGGGAGGCACACTGAAGCTTTCTTT. It encodes CASSLQTGRHTEAFF.

The table lists this clone with a few counts. The chain links TRBV29-1 to TRBJ2-1; TRBD1 agrees at 9 bases. V trimming: 4 bases; J trimming: 9 bases; junction bases outside the gene matches: 4. The CDR3 sequence is 12 residues long. Germline V gives CDR1 SQVTM, CDR2 ANQGSEA. In DNA, the CDR3 is TGCAGCGTTGTGACAGGGGGTTTTGAGCAGTTCTTC. This translates into CSVVTGGFEQFF.

The rearrangement links TRBV25-1 to TRBJ2-5; the match to TRBD1 covers 9 bases. Germline lookup yields CDR1 MGHDK and CDR2 SYGVNS. This CDR3 has 15 amino acids. V was pared by 8 bases and J by 5 bases, with 12 bases of the junction left unmatched. CDR3 sequence (DNA): TGTGCCAGCGACGAGGACAGGGGCTCTTTGGAGACCCAGTACTTC. Translated: CASDEDRGSLETQYF.

CDR3 DNA: TGTGCCAGCAGCCGGGACTTCTACAATGAGCAGTTCTTC. As protein: CASSRDFYNEQFF. This chain connects TRBV5-4 to TRBJ2-1; D possibly corresponds to TRBD2 (6 bases). CDR3 length: 13 residues. Germline V gene sequence: CDR1 SGHNT, CDR2 YYREEE (reference sequence). Trimming cost V 4 bases and J 3 bases, with 8 bases left between them.